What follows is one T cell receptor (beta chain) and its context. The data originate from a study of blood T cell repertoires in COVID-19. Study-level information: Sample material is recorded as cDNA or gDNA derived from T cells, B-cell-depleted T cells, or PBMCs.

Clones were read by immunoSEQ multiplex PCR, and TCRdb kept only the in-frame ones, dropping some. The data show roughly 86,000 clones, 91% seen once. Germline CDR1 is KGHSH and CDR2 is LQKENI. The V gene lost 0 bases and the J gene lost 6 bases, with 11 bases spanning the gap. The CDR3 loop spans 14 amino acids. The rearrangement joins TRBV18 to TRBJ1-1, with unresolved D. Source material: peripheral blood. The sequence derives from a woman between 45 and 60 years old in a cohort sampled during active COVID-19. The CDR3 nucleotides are TGTGCCAGCTCACCACCGGGCAGGATAGCTGAAGCTTTCTTT. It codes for CASSPPGRIAEAFF.